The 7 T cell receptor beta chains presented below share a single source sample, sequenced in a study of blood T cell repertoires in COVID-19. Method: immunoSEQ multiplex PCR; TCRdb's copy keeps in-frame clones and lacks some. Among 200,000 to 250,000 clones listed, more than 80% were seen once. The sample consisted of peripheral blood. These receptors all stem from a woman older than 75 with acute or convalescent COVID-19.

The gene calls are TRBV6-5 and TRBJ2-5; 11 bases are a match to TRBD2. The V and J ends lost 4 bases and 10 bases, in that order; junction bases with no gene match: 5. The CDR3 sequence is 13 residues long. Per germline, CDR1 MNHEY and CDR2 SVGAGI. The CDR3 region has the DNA TGTGCCAGCAGTTTGGGACTAGCGGACTACCAGTACTTC. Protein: CASSLGLADYQYF.

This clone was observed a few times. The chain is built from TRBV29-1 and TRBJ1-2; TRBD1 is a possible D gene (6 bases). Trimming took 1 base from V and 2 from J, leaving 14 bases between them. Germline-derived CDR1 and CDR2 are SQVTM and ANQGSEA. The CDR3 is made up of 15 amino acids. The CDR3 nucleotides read TGCAGCGTTGAAGGTCCACAGGGAACCAACTATGGCTACACCTTC. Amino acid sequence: CSVEGPQGTNYGYTF.

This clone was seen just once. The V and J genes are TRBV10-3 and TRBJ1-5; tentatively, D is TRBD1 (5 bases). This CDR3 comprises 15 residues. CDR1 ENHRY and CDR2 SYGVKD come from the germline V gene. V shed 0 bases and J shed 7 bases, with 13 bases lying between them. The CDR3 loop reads CAISESLWGEQPQHF. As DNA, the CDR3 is TGTGCCATCAGTGAGTCCTTATGGGGGGAACAGCCCCAGCATTTT.

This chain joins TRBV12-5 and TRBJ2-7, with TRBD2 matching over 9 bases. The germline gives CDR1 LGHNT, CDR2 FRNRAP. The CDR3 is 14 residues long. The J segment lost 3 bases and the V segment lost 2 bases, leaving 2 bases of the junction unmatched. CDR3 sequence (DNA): TGTGCTAGTGGTTTGAGCGGGGGGATCTACGAGCAGTACTTC. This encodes CASGLSGGIYEQYF.

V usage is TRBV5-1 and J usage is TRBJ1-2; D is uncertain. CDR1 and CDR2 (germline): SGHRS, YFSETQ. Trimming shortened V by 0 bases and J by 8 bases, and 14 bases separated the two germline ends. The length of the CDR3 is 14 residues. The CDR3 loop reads CASSLAGNNGGYTF. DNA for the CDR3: TGCGCCAGCAGCTTGGCGGGGAACAACGGAGGCTACACCTTC.

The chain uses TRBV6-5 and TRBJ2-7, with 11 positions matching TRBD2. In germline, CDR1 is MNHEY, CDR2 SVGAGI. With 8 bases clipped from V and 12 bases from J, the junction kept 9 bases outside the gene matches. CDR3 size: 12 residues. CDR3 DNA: TGTGCCAGCCTCCGACTAGCGGGATATAGGTACTTC. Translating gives CASLRLAGYRYF.

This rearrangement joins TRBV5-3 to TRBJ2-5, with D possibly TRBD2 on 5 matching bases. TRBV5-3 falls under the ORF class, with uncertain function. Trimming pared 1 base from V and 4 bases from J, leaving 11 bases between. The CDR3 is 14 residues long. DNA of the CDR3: TGTGCCAGAAGCTTGTGTTCTAGCAGAGAGACCCAGTACTTC. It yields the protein CARSLCSSRETQYF.